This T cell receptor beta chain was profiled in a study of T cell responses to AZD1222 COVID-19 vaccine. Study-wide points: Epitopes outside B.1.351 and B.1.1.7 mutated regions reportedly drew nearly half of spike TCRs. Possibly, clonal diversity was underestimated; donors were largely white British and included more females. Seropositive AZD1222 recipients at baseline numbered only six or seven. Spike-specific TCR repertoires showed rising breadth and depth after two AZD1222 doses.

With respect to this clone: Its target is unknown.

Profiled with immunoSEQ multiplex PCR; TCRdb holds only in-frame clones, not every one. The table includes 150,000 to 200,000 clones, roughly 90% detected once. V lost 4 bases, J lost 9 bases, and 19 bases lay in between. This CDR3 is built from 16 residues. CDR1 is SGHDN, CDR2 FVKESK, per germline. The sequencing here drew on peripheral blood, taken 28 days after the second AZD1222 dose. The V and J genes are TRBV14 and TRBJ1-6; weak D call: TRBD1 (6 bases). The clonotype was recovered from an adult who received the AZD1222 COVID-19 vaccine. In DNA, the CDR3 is TGTGCCAGCAGCCCTTATCGGGGGGGCCCATTTTCACCCCTCCACTTT. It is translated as CASSPYRGGPFSPLHF.